This TCR beta chain was sequenced during a study of Graves' ophthalmopathy and Graves' hyperthyroidism. Concerning this clonotype itself: The antigen remains undetermined. A much larger clone sits a single nucleotide away, making a read error possible.

Researchers took RNA transcripts and amplified TCR beta CDR3 regions from them. The first-round RT-PCR employed HTBI primers together with the Qiagen OneStep RT-PCR kit. A multiplex PCR was then performed as the second round. TCRdb independently ran MiXCR on the multiplex PCR reads; one entry per CDR3 protein. The sample has roughly 400,000 distinct CDR3 sequences, 15% seen once. The hyperthyroidism patients, aged 18 to 65, had been newly diagnosed, with under 2 months' duration. A diagnosis was made from clinical symptoms together with serum thyroxine, TRAb, thyroid ultrasound and orbital computed tomography. Study-level points and caveats: Clonotypes were expanded in thyroid at above 0.001 frequency, and most also appeared in blood. This model predicted ophthalmopathy progression (sensitivity around 70%, specificity about 72%).

The CDR3 is 14 residues long. The V and J ends lost 7 bases and 3 bases respectively, with 15 bases between them. The V gene is TRBV12-3 or TRBV12-4, the J gene TRBJ1-2; the D is unclear. The clonotype originates from a woman in her late teens or twenties with stable Graves' hyperthyroidism. The sequenced sample was peripheral blood. CDR3 DNA: TGTGCCAGCAAACGTGCCGGGAGAGACTATGGCTACACCTTC. Its protein is CASKRAGRDYGYTF.